The clone carrying this TCR beta chain was observed a handful of times. Its antigen is not known. These data originate in a study of immune cell composition in non-small cell lung cancer. Study-wide context: Histologic subtype was mainly adenocarcinoma or squamous cell carcinoma. General study results and limits: About four fifths of squamous and about 30% of adenocarcinoma cases had tumour-associated clones >0.5%. TIL tumour reactivity correlated with maximal tumour-associated clone frequency in adenocarcinoma. Shared sequences between tumour-reactive and dominant in vivo clones were not proven.

TCRdb's copy holds only in-frame clones and misses some; the assay was immunoSEQ multiplex PCR. The sample consists of 6,400 or so clones, 60% to 75% of them appearing once. Normal lung sampling was at least 3 cm from the tumour, as distant as possible. Trimming pared 2 bases from V and 2 bases from J, leaving 19 bases between. The germline V gene has CDR1 LGHNT and CDR2 FRNRAP. CDR3 size: 17 residues. The V and J genes are TRBV12-5 and TRBJ2-7, with D unclear. Sequenced input: non-adjacent lung tissue. The TCR originated in a human donor with non-small cell lung cancer. Here the CDR3 DNA reads TGTGCTAGTGGTTTGCCACTTGGTTGGTCTGGAGCCTACGAGCAGTACTTC. Protein product: CASGLPLGWSGAYEQYF.